This T cell receptor beta chain was recorded in a study of cytomegalovirus exposure and HLA in healthy donors. In the PCR, 60 Vbeta and 13 Jbeta primers were used. The method was immunoSEQ multiplex PCR; TCRdb's version includes in-frame clones alone and lacks a portion of them. Of roughly 130,000 clones listed, 74% are singletons. The CDR3 is 15 residues long. From germline, CDR1 is SEHNR and CDR2 FQNEAQ (reference sequence). V lost 5 bases and J lost 4, with 17 bases in between. The sequencing sample was made of PBMCs. The chain has TRBV7-9 and TRBJ2-5; D possibly corresponds to TRBD2 (6 bases). The clonotype originates from a woman in her forties or fifties in good health and CMV-seropositive. CDR3 coding DNA: TGTGCCAGCAGCCCAAGGACCCCCGGGGGAGAGACCCAGTACTTC. Translated, it gives CASSPRTPGGETQYF.